The 11 T cell receptor beta chains in this list originate from one sample, sequenced in a study of T cell clonality in common variable immunodeficiency. TCRdb's table, derived via immunoSEQ multiplex PCR, lists solely in-frame clones and lacks some. This sample comprises about 52,000 clones, none seen once only. The specimen was peripheral blood mononuclear cells. The receptors shown here come from a person aged 18 to 75 in good health.

This clone was observed many times. The read terminates 3 residues ahead of where the CDR3 ends, so the germline J gene completes it. The V gene is TRBV6-2 or TRBV6-3, the J gene TRBJ1-1; D not resolved. The CDR3 consists of 17 residues. Germline V gene data show CDR1 as MNHEY and CDR2 as SVGEGT. V was shortened by 5 bases and J by 2 bases, with 21 bases between the two germline ends. CDR3 in amino acids: CASSPAGRTSENTEAFF. Incomplete CDR3 DNA: TGTGCCAGCAGTCCCGCGGGGAGAACCTCCGAAAACACTGAA.

A remark on this clone: The read is 3 residues too short to cover the CDR3 end, so that end is filled in from the germline J gene. The chain uses TRBV7-9 and TRBJ2-3; no clear D gene. From germline, CDR1 is SEHNR and CDR2 FQNEAQ (reference sequence). The CDR3 totals 13 residues. The CDR3 loop is CASSLPELETQYF. The CDR3 DNA, read in part, is TGTGCCAGCAGCTTACCCGAGCTAGAGACG.

As concerns this clone: The read ends 3 residues before the CDR3 terminus; that terminus is restored from the germline J gene. V usage is TRBV5-1 and J usage is TRBJ2-5; 11 positions agree with TRBD1. The V gene's germline CDR1 is SGHRS and CDR2 YFSETQ. The CDR3 sequence is 19 residues long. The junction had 10 bases not matched to a gene; V was cut back by 0 bases and J by 0 bases. The chain's CDR3 is CASSLGLAGQGVYQETQYF. CDR3 DNA (partial): TGCGCCAGCAGCTTGGGGCTAGCGGGACAGGGGGTGTACCAAGAGACC.

This clone was detected only a few times. The CDR3 end is not reached by the read, which stops 3 residues before it; the germline J gene fills it in. The chain has TRBV7-2 and TRBJ2-7; TRBD2 might be the D (6 bases). CDR3 length equals 14 residues. The germline gives CDR1 SGHTA, CDR2 FQGNSA. V lost 6 bases and J 3 bases, leaving 15 bases between the germline ends. CDR3 DNA (partial): TGTGCCAGCAGTACTAGGCCGGACTACTACGAG. Translated, it gives CASSTRPDYYE. Given in full, the CDR3 is CASSTRPDYYEQYF.

This clone was observed many times. Read sequence stops 3 residues before the CDR3 end, and the germline J gene provides the missing end. V gene TRBV5-1 combines with J gene TRBJ2-3, with 9 bases fitting TRBD2. V dropped 4 bases and J dropped 0; count of bases not matched to a gene: 3. The CDR3 has 15 amino acids. Looked up from germline, CDR1 is SGHRS and CDR2 is YFSETQ. The sequenced CDR3 bases are TGCGCCAGCAGCCGACTAGCGGATAGCACAGATACG. It translates to CASSRLADSTDT. The whole CDR3 region reads CASSRLADSTDTQYF.

This clone was seen repeatedly, ten times or more. The observed sequence ends 3 residues before the CDR3 terminus, with the missing tail filled in from the germline J gene. V usage is TRBV2 and J usage is TRBJ2-1, with a tentative D call TRBD1 (5 bases). CDR1 is SNHLY and CDR2 is FYNNEI in the germline V gene. The V end lost 5 bases, the J end lost 0 bases, and 14 bases lay between the germline ends. This CDR3 has 16 residues. Incomplete CDR3 DNA: TGTGCCAGCAGTTCAACAGGACGGAGCTCCTACAATGAG. Translated, it gives CASSSTGRSSYNE. The whole CDR3 is CASSSTGRSSYNEQFF.

This clone was picked up a small number of times. Read coverage stops 3 residues before the CDR3 terminus; the germline J gene supplies the remainder. This chain connects TRBV7-8 to TRBJ1-5; D unresolved. This CDR3 is 15 amino acids long. V was pared by 1 base and J by 6 bases, with 13 bases between. Germline V gene sequence: CDR1 SGHVS, CDR2 FQNEAQ. This CDR3 is CASSLDTWFGQPQHF. Incomplete CDR3 DNA: TGTGCCAGCAGCTTAGATACGTGGTTCGGTCAGCCC.

Points on this clone: From the germline J gene comes the end of the CDR3, since the read stops 3 residues before it. This chain joins TRBV7-6 and TRBJ2-1, with D maybe TRBD2 (6 bases). V lost 2 bases and J lost 5, with 10 bases in between. There are 14 residues in the CDR3. From germline, CDR1 is SGHVS and CDR2 FNYEAQ. CDR3 bases read: TGTGCCAGCAGCTTAACGGGACTGGACAATGAG. Residues: CASSLTGLDNE. The CDR3 reads in full as CASSLTGLDNEQFF.

This clone came up many times. The observed sequence ends 3 residues before the CDR3 terminus, with the missing tail filled in from the germline J gene. The V and J genes are TRBV11-2 and TRBJ1-1; the match to TRBD1 covers 8 bases. The CDR3 sequence is 14 residues long. Germline V gene sequence: CDR1 SGHAT, CDR2 FQNNGV. J gave up 0 bases and V 3 bases, and 0 bases lay outside the gene matches. The CDR3 reads CASSLDRVNTEAFF. The sequenced part of the CDR3 DNA is TGTGCCAGCAGCTTGGACAGGGTGAACACTGAA.

This clone was observed at least ten times. The read finishes 3 residues shy of the CDR3 end, and the germline J gene is used to complete it. The V call is TRBV5-5, the J call TRBJ1-2; D unclear. The CDR3 covers 12 residues. Germline loops: CDR1 SGHKS, CDR2 YYEKEE (reference sequence). Trimming stripped 4 bases from V and 4 bases from J, with 8 bases between. The CDR3 bases that were read are TGTGCCAGCAGCGTGGCTGTCTATGGC. Its protein is CASSVAVYG. The whole CDR3 reads CASSVAVYGYTF.

This clone was found many times. The read terminates 3 residues ahead of where the CDR3 ends, so the germline J gene completes it. The V call is TRBV10-3, the J call TRBJ1-2, with TRBD1 as a possible D gene (5 bases). Trimming took off 0 bases at V and 5 bases at J, with 13 bases between the two ends. The CDR3 has 15 residues. From germline, CDR1 is ENHRY and CDR2 SYGVKD. The CDR3 protein is CAISESLAGFYGYTF. The covered CDR3 bases are TGTGCCATCAGTGAGTCGCTTGCAGGGTTTTATGGC.